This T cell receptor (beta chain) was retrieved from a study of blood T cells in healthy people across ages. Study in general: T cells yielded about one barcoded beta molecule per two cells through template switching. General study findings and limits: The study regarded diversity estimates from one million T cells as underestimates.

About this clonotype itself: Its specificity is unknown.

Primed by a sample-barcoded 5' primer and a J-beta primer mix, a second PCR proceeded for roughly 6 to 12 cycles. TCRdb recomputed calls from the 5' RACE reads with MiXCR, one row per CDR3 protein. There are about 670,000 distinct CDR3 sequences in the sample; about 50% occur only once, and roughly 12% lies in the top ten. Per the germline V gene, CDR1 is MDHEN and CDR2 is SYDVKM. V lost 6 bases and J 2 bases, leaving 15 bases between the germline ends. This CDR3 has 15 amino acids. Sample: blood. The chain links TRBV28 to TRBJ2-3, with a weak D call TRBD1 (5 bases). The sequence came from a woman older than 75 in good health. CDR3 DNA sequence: TGTGCCAGCAGCTCCCAGGGCGGCCTCACAGATACGCAGTATTTT. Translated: CASSSQGGLTDTQYF.